Described below is a single T cell receptor (beta chain) sequence and its context. Its antigen is currently unknown. Libraries were made from TCR beta cDNA, and they carried unique molecular identifiers. Each batch of 1 to 10 million T cells produced roughly 450,000 cDNA molecules. TCRdb itself ran the PCR reads through MiXCR, one entry per CDR3 protein. The profile shows approximately 690,000 distinct CDR3 sequences, roughly three fifths of them singletons. This specimen comes from a study of post-analysis software for immune sequencing data. CDR1 is MNHEY and CDR2 is SVGEGT in the germline V gene. Trimming removed 2 bases from V and 5 bases from J; junction bases left unmatched: 8. This CDR3 spans 16 amino acids. Findings of the study overall: Compared against controls, patients with multiple sclerosis displayed significantly lower normalized Chao1 diversity. Patients used four to six TRBV segments, including TRBV5-6, TRBV5-1 and TRBV20-1, more often than controls.

The receptor comes from a girl aged 2 to 9 with multiple sclerosis. J is TRBJ2-3 and V is TRBV6-2 or TRBV6-3; TRBD2 matches 9 bases. Sequenced sample: blood. The DNA for the CDR3 is TGTGCCAGCAGTTACAAGCGGGGGGCGGGTGAAGATACGCAGTATTTT. This sequence encodes CASSYKRGAGEDTQYF.